This T cell receptor (beta chain) derives from a study of T cells after yellow fever vaccination. Germline CDR1 is KGHSH and CDR2 is LQKENI. J lost 6 bases, V lost 2 bases, and 4 bases had no gene match. This CDR3 is 15 amino acids long. MiXCR, applied by TCRdb to the 5' RACE reads, yields one record per CDR3 protein. Of nearly 300,000 distinct CDR3 sequences listed, approximately 10% are singletons. This clonotype was detected many times. The sequencing here drew on CD4+ T cells sorted from PBMCs, taken 5 days after the yellow fever booster vaccination. The clonotype comes from a man between 18 and 35 years old who received the YFV17D yellow fever vaccine. This chain connects TRBV18 to TRBJ2-1, with TRBD1 identical over 10 bases. CDR3 residues: CASSPRTGGFNEQFF. CDR3 bases: TGTGCCAGCTCACCAAGGACAGGGGGGTTCAATGAGCAGTTCTTC.